This T cell receptor (beta chain) was profiled in a study of blood T cell repertoires in COVID-19. Germline assignment: CDR1 MNHNS and CDR2 SASEGT. With 4 bases removed from V and 0 bases from J, the gap between germline ends came to 22 bases. CDR3 length: 19 amino acids. In its sample, this clone was seen a few times. Repertoires were generated with immunoSEQ multiplex PCR, while TCRdb's copy carries only in-frame clones and drops some. The sample yields about 110,000 clones, more than 70% seen once. Sequenced input: peripheral blood. The chain couples TRBV6-1 to TRBJ2-4; D not certain. This sequence originates from a man aged 50 to 59 with active or convalescent COVID-19. The CDR3 spells CASSANRILLNLAKNIQYF. The CDR3 nucleotides are TGTGCCAGCAGTGCCAACAGAATACTTTTAAACCTAGCCAAAAACATTCAGTACTTC.